One sample yielded the 28 T cell receptor beta chains listed below, sequenced in a study of shared clonotypes between healthy human individuals. The assay was immunoSEQ multiplex PCR, and TCRdb's table has in-frame clones only and misses some. The sample yields 300,000 to 400,000 clones, around two thirds seen once. Sequenced material: memory CD4+ T cells sorted from blood. As to subset: CD45RA-negative fraction. Every receptor here comes from a man aged 25-45 years in good health.

The CDR3 DNA follows: TGTGCCAGCAGCTCCCAGGGCTACCACAATGAGCAGTTCTTC. Protein product: CASSSQGYHNEQFF. The chain carries TRBV7-6 and TRBJ2-1; weak D call: TRBD1 (5 bases). The germline CDR1 and CDR2 sequences are SGHVS and FNYEAQ. V lost 4 bases to trimming and J lost 5 bases, with 12 bases between them. The CDR3 runs to 14 residues.

In this sample, this clone turned up many times. V is TRBV18 and J is TRBJ2-1; TRBD1 is a possible D gene (7 bases). V lost 2 bases to trimming and J lost 7 bases, with 15 bases between them. The CDR3 contains 15 residues. Germline V gene sequence: CDR1 KGHSH, CDR2 LQKENI. The CDR3 sequence: CASSPGQGGGNEQFF. DNA for the CDR3: TGTGCCAGCTCACCAGGCCAGGGGGGAGGAAATGAGCAGTTCTTC.

The genes are TRBV19 and TRBJ2-7; D is ambiguous. Per the germline V gene, CDR1 is LNHDA and CDR2 is SQIVND (reference sequence). The CDR3 runs to 14 residues. Trimming took off 2 bases at V and 6 bases at J, with 14 bases between the two ends. Here the CDR3 DNA reads TGTGCCAGTAGTATAAGGGCAGGTCCTGGCGAGCAGTACTTC. The encoded protein is CASSIRAGPGEQYF.

In its sample, this clone was seen a few times. The chain employs TRBV27 and TRBJ1-1; D might be TRBD1 (5 bases). Germline lookup yields CDR1 MNHEY and CDR2 SMNVEV (reference sequence). The CDR3 spans 16 residues. V gave up 4 bases and J gave up 0 bases, with 15 bases separating them. CDR3 region: CASSSSGFAMNTEAFF. The DNA of the CDR3 is TGTGCCAGCAGTTCATCAGGGTTTGCCATGAACACTGAAGCTTTCTTT.

The chain couples TRBV18 to TRBJ1-2; 9 bases align to TRBD1. Looked up from germline, CDR1 is KGHSH and CDR2 is LQKENI. The CDR3 length is 14 residues. The V segment lost 3 bases and the J segment 8 bases; nucleotides outside the gene matches: 7. CDR3 coding DNA: TGTGCCAGCTCACCCGGGGACAGGGCGAGGGGCTACACCTTC. It codes for CASSPGDRARGYTF. The full variable domain, completed using reference TRBV18 and TRBJ1-2, is NAGVMQNPRHLVRRRGQEARLRCSPMKGHSHVYWYRQLPEEGLKFMVYLQKENIIDESGMPKERFSAEFPKEGPSILRIQQVVRGDSAAYFCASSPGDRARGYTFGSGTRLTVV.

The genes are TRBV18 and TRBJ2-7; perhaps TRBD2 as D (5 bases). The CDR3 loop spans 15 amino acids. The V end was cut by 0 bases, the J end by 0 bases, with 9 bases between. CDR1 is KGHSH, CDR2 LQKENI, per germline. Here the CDR3 reads CASSPPASSSYEQYF. The CDR3 region has the DNA TGTGCCAGCTCACCACCGGCTAGCAGCTCCTACGAGCAGTACTTC.

The rearrangement links TRBV7-9 to TRBJ2-7; 10 bases line up with TRBD2. CDR1 is SEHNR and CDR2 is FQNEAQ in the germline V gene (reference sequence). The CDR3 runs 18 residues. After removal of 2 bases from V and 6 bases from J, the junction contained 16 bases not matched to a gene. CDR3 nucleotides: TGTGCCAGCAGCTTATGCATGCAGGGCAGCGGGAGGGCGTGCGAGCAGTACTTC. It translates to CASSLCMQGSGRACEQYF. Full variable domain (outside the CDR3, taken from reference TRBV7-9 and TRBJ2-7): DTGVSQNPRHKITKRGQNVTFRCDPISEHNRLYWYRQTLGQGPEFLTYFQNEAQLEKSRLLSDRFSAERPKGSFSTLEIQRTEQGDSAMYLCASSLCMQGSGRACEQYFGPGTRLTVT.

V usage is TRBV7-9 and J usage is TRBJ2-1; 7 nucleotides line up with TRBD2. Germline V gene sequence: CDR1 SEHNR, CDR2 FQNEAQ (reference sequence). The CDR3 loop spans 15 amino acids. Trimming took 4 bases from V and 5 from J; bases not matched to a gene: 8. Here the CDR3 DNA reads TGTGCCAGCAGCTCCCCGACTAGCAGCCACAATGAGCAGTTCTTC. It codes for CASSSPTSSHNEQFF.

This clone was seen a few times. V usage is TRBV6-1 and J usage is TRBJ1-2, with 8 bases that match TRBD1. This CDR3 has 14 amino acids. V lost 3 bases, J lost 5 bases, and 5 bases stayed unmatched. The V gene's germline CDR1 is MNHNS and CDR2 SASEGT. The CDR3 nucleotides read TGTGCCAGCAGTGACGGGGACAGGTCTTATGGCTACACCTTC. Protein product: CASSDGDRSYGYTF.

This chain uses TRBV5-1 with TRBJ2-2, with 7 bases aligning to TRBD1. Germline CDR1 and CDR2: SGHRS and YFSETQ. CDR3 length equals 16 residues. The trim removed 0 bases at V and 10 bases at J, leaving 12 bases unmatched. CDR3 DNA: TGCGCCAGCAGCTTGGGAGCCCGTTCAGGGGGTGAGGAGCTGTTTTTT. Its protein product is CASSLGARSGGEELFF.

V gene TRBV28 combines with J gene TRBJ1-3; D unclear. Germline V lookup: CDR1 MDHEN, CDR2 SYDVKM. Deletions cut 4 bases from V and 0 bases from J, with 10 bases between. The CDR3 contains 15 residues. CDR3 loop: CASSSQHLSGNTIYF. CDR3 bases: TGTGCCAGCAGTTCCCAACACCTCTCTGGAAACACCATATATTTT.

The chain recombines TRBV9 with TRBJ2-1, with 10 bases that match TRBD2. Germline lookup yields CDR1 SGDLS and CDR2 YYNGEE. V lost 4 bases and J lost 0; bases outside the gene matches: 13. CDR3 length equals 19 residues. CDR3 coding DNA: TGTGCCAGCAGCTATTTTGATAGACTAGCGGGTAGCTCCTACAATGAGCAGTTCTTC. Its protein product is CASSYFDRLAGSSYNEQFF.

CDR3 coding DNA: TGTGCCAGCAGTGAGACTGGTATTTTTGGTCAGCCCCAGCATTTT. This encodes CASSETGIFGQPQHF. The chain is built from TRBV25-1 and TRBJ1-5, with D hard to call. Deletions cut 3 bases from V and 6 bases from J, with 15 bases between. Germline values: CDR1 MGHDK, CDR2 SYGVNS. The CDR3 consists of 15 residues. Based on the CDR3 plus reference TRBV25-1 and TRBJ1-5, the full variable domain is EADIYQTPRYLVIGTGKKITLECSQTMGHDKMYWYQQDPGMELHLIHYSYGVNSTEKGDLSSESTVSRIRTEHFPLTLESARPSHTSQYLCASSETGIFGQPQHFGDGTRLSIL.

The V and J genes are TRBV28 and TRBJ2-3, with TRBD1 matching over 9 bases. After removal of 5 bases from V and 4 bases from J, the junction contained 7 bases not matched to a gene. Germline CDR1 MDHEN, CDR2 SYDVKM. The CDR3 loop spans 15 amino acids. CDR3 coding DNA: TGTGCCAGCAGTGGCGGGACAGGGTTACCAGATACGCAGTATTTT. It codes for CASSGGTGLPDTQYF.

This clone was counted many times. The chain has TRBV4-1 and TRBJ1-1; tentatively, D is TRBD1 (5 bases). The CDR3 is 17 residues long. Trimming took 6 bases from V and 2 from J, leaving 22 bases between them. Germline CDR1 is MGHRA and CDR2 is YSYEKL. Here the CDR3 reads CASSHTLVKTANTEAFF. The CDR3, as DNA: TGCGCCAGCAGTCACACCTTAGTAAAGACAGCTAACACTGAAGCTTTCTTT.

The chain combines TRBV5-1 with TRBJ1-1; no clear D gene. Trimming took off 1 base at V and 3 bases at J, with 13 bases between the two ends. Looked up from germline, CDR1 is SGHRS and CDR2 is YFSETQ. This CDR3 is 15 amino acids long. The CDR3 reads CASSLYPSGDTEAFF. Here the CDR3 DNA reads TGCGCCAGCAGCTTGTATCCGTCAGGAGACACTGAAGCTTTCTTT.

The chain has TRBV18 and TRBJ1-5; TRBD1 might be the D (6 bases). Germline V gene data show CDR1 as KGHSH and CDR2 as LQKENI. Trimming shortened V by 6 bases and J by 5 bases, and 14 bases separated the two germline ends. The CDR3 consists of 14 residues. DNA of the CDR3: TGTGCCAGCTCCCTACAGGGAAGTGATCAGCCCCAGCATTTT. Translated, it gives CASSLQGSDQPQHF. Based on the CDR3 plus reference TRBV18 and TRBJ1-5, the full variable domain is NAGVMQNPRHLVRRRGQEARLRCSPMKGHSHVYWYRQLPEEGLKFMVYLQKENIIDESGMPKERFSAEFPKEGPSILRIQQVVRGDSAAYFCASSLQGSDQPQHFGDGTRLSIL.

V and J are TRBV18 and TRBJ1-2; no clear D. CDR1 and CDR2 from the germline V gene are KGHSH and LQKENI. The CDR3 runs 13 residues. V was pared by 3 bases and J by 5 bases, with 10 bases between. The CDR3 DNA reads TGTGCCAGCTCACCGGCGACCGAATATGGCTACACCTTC. It yields the protein CASSPATEYGYTF.

The V and J genes are TRBV30 and TRBJ1-1; 8 positions match TRBD1. The germline gives CDR1 GTSNPN, CDR2 SVGIG (reference sequence). The CDR3 runs 15 residues. J lost 2 bases, V lost 5 bases, and 10 bases had no gene match. CDR3: CAWQRTGHPNTEAFF. The CDR3 DNA sequence: TGTGCCTGGCAAAGGACAGGGCATCCTAACACTGAAGCTTTCTTT.

This clone occurred a few times. J is TRBJ1-2 and V is TRBV28, with D possibly being TRBD1 (6 bases). The CDR3 has 12 residues. Looked up from germline, CDR1 is MDHEN and CDR2 is SYDVKM. V lost 8 bases, J lost 7 bases, and 14 bases lay in between. The CDR3 reads CASAGQQRGYTF. The DNA for the CDR3 is TGTGCCAGCGCCGGACAGCAGCGTGGCTACACCTTC.

CDR3 sequence (DNA): TGTGCCAGCAGTAGAGCAGGGGGCAGGAGTGGCTACACCTTC. Translation: CASSRAGGRSGYTF. J is TRBJ1-2 and V is TRBV6-5, with TRBD1 matching 8 bases. The V gene's germline CDR1 is MNHEY and CDR2 SVGAGI. The CDR3 loop spans 14 amino acids. Trimming at V came to 5 bases and at J to 7 bases, leaving 9 bases not matched to a gene.

This clone was observed a few times. The chain recombines TRBV7-9 with TRBJ2-3; 10 nucleotides line up with TRBD1. This CDR3 comprises 14 residues. The germline V gene has CDR1 SEHNR and CDR2 FQNEAQ (reference sequence). Trimming cost V 6 bases and J 4 bases; bases outside gene matches: 4. CDR3 protein: CASSWGQGPDTQYF. The CDR3 DNA reads TGTGCCAGCAGTTGGGGACAGGGGCCAGATACGCAGTATTTT.

The gene calls are TRBV20-1 and TRBJ2-5; D unresolved. Trimming shortened V by 6 bases and J by 3 bases, and 5 bases separated the two germline ends. Germline V gene sequence: CDR1 DFQATT, CDR2 SNEGSKA (reference sequence). The length of the CDR3 is 10 residues. The CDR3 loop is CSAWKETQYF. CDR3 bases: TGCAGTGCCTGGAAAGAGACCCAGTACTTC.

The genes are TRBV10-3 and TRBJ2-7; a weak D match, TRBD2 (5 bases). The CDR3 loop spans 12 amino acids. Trimming left V 10 bases short and J 3 bases short, with 13 bases between. Germline V gene sequence: CDR1 ENHRY, CDR2 SYGVKD. The CDR3 region is CATRGFSYEQYF. DNA for the CDR3: TGTGCCACGCGAGGGTTTAGCTACGAGCAGTACTTC.

This chain connects TRBV9 to TRBJ2-7, with TRBD2 as a possible D gene (6 bases). The CDR3 is 15 amino acids. Trimming removed 4 bases at V and 0 bases at J, with 14 bases between. CDR1 is SGDLS and CDR2 is YYNGEE in the germline V gene. DNA of the CDR3: TGTGCCAGCAGCCCAATCGGGACTCCCTCCTACGAGCAGTACTTC. Its translation: CASSPIGTPSYEQYF.

The CDR3 DNA sequence: TGTGCCAGCAGGGAATGGACTGCAACTAATGAAAAACTGTTTTTT. Its translation is CASREWTATNEKLFF. The chain carries TRBV2 and TRBJ1-4; D gene ambiguous. Trimming cost V 6 bases and J 0 bases, with 11 bases left between them. This CDR3 has 15 residues. Per germline, CDR1 SNHLY and CDR2 FYNNEI.

The chain employs TRBV9 and TRBJ2-7, with 8 bases identical to TRBD1. With 3 bases clipped from V and 4 bases from J, the junction kept 9 bases outside the gene matches. Germline CDR1 reads SGDLS; CDR2 reads YYNGEE. This CDR3 spans 15 amino acids. The CDR3 nucleotides are TGTGCCAGCAGCGAATCCGGGACAGGTTGGTACGAGCAGTACTTC. This encodes CASSESGTGWYEQYF.

This clone has just a few counts. The V call is TRBV29-1, the J call TRBJ2-3, with TRBD1 matching over 8 bases. This CDR3 is built from 14 residues. V was clipped by 3 bases and J by 4 bases; unmatched bases: 6. Germline CDR1 is SQVTM and CDR2 is ANQGSEA. The CDR3, as DNA: TGCAGCGTTGATGGGACAGGCGACGCAGATACGCAGTATTTT. Protein product: CSVDGTGDADTQYF.